The 24 T cell receptor beta chains in this list originate from one sample, sequenced in a study of response to subunit inactivated influenza vaccine. TCRdb analysed the RT-PCR reads with MiXCR anew, one entry per CDR3 protein. The sample gives over 400,000 distinct CDR3 sequences, roughly 9.8% of which show up once; less than 15% is in the top ten. Sequenced here: PBMCs from blood, sampled 40 to 50 days after vaccination. Receptors originate from a man aged 45-65 years who received an inactivated influenza vaccine.

This clonotype was counted ten times or more. The genes are TRBV10-1 and TRBJ2-3, with TRBD1 matching over 8 bases. Germline V CDR1 and CDR2: WNHNN, SYGVQD (reference sequence). CDR3 size: 13 residues. V gave up 6 bases and J gave up 3 bases; unmatched junction bases: 2. CDR3 DNA: TGCGCCAGCAGCCGGACAGGGACAGATACGCAGTATTTT. It codes for CASSRTGTDTQYF.

The table lists this clonotype with a count of one. V and J are TRBV27 and TRBJ2-1; D remains unclear. This CDR3 contains 13 residues. V shed 3 bases and J shed 5 bases, with 8 bases lying between them. Per the germline V gene, CDR1 is MNHEY and CDR2 is SMNVEV (reference sequence). The CDR3 loop reads CASSFGSHNEQFF. The CDR3, as DNA: TGTGCCAGCAGTTTCGGATCACACAATGAGCAGTTCTTC.

As for this clonotype: No conserved phenylalanine or tryptophan is present at the end of the CDR3, so a read error is the likely explanation. The rearrangement links TRBV12-3 or TRBV12-4 to TRBJ2-1, with D hard to call. V lost 2 bases, J lost 4 bases, and 3 bases lay in between. The CDR3 has 12 amino acids. CDR3 residues: CASSLSYNEQFL. In DNA form, the CDR3 reads TGTGCCAGCAGTTTAAGTTACAATGAGCAGTTCCTC.

This clonotype came up a few times. The chain uses TRBV20-1 and TRBJ2-7; D is tentatively TRBD1 or TRBD2 (5 bases each). This CDR3 comprises 16 residues. V lost 0 bases and J lost 3, with 18 bases in between. Germline V gene sequence: CDR1 DFQATT, CDR2 SNEGSKA (reference sequence). The CDR3 DNA reads TGCAGTGCTAGAGACCGGGACGGAACTCAACTCTACGAGCAGTACTTC. It specifies CSARDRDGTQLYEQYF.

This clonotype was seen a few times. This rearrangement joins TRBV20-1 to TRBJ2-1; D is tentatively TRBD1 or TRBD2 (6 bases each). The V gene's germline CDR1 is DFQATT and CDR2 SNEGSKA (reference sequence). This CDR3 has 16 amino acids. Trimming stripped 5 bases from V and 6 bases from J, with 23 bases between. CDR3 sequence: CSAPRLVGGLGNEQFF. CDR3 nucleotides: TGCAGTGCTCCCAGGCTTGTCGGGGGCTTGGGCAATGAGCAGTTCTTC.

This sequence joins TRBV29-1 and TRBJ1-1, with unresolved D. The V end lost 6 bases, the J end lost 0 bases, and 11 bases lay between the germline ends. Germline values: CDR1 SQVTM, CDR2 ANQGSEA. The CDR3 extends over 13 amino acids. The DNA of the CDR3 is TGCAGCGTGAGACTACGGATGAACACTGAAGCTTTCTTT. Protein: CSVRLRMNTEAFF.

V is TRBV3-1 and J is TRBJ1-1; no clear D gene. Trimming removed 1 base from V and 5 bases from J, with 11 bases in between. The germline CDR1 and CDR2 sequences are LGHDT and YNNKEL (reference sequence). This CDR3 comprises 14 residues. Here the CDR3 reads CASSQAMATTEAFF. CDR3 sequence (DNA): TGTGCCAGCAGCCAAGCGATGGCTACGACTGAAGCTTTCTTT.

The rearrangement joins TRBV27 to TRBJ2-1, with 7 nucleotides matching TRBD2. The CDR3 consists of 15 residues. Losses at the gene ends were 3 bases for V and 4 bases for J; bases not matched to a gene: 6. Germline-derived CDR1 and CDR2 are MNHEY and SMNVEV (reference sequence). In DNA, the CDR3 is TGTGCCAGCAGTTTCGGGACTAAGCCTTACAATGAGCAGTTCTTC. It yields the protein CASSFGTKPYNEQFF.

Ten or more counts support this clonotype. The chain has TRBV4-2 and TRBJ2-5; D tentatively reads TRBD1 or TRBD2 (6 bases each). The CDR3 loop spans 16 amino acids. Trimming removed 0 bases at V and 4 bases at J, with 15 bases between. Germline CDR1 LGHNA, CDR2 YNFKEQ. The CDR3 coding sequence is TGTGCCAGCAGCCAAGACTACCCCGGGGGCTTAGAGACCCAGTACTTC. Protein: CASSQDYPGGLETQYF.

This clonotype was detected many times. This rearrangement joins TRBV12-3 or TRBV12-4 to TRBJ2-3; possible D gene TRBD1, 6 bases. The CDR3 totals 15 residues. Trimming removed 3 bases from V and 1 base from J, with 11 bases in between. In DNA, the CDR3 is TGTGCCAGCAGTTTGTGGGACACCCGCACAGATACGCAGTATTTT. Its translation: CASSLWDTRTDTQYF.

In its sample, this clonotype was seen a few times. J is TRBJ2-1 and V is TRBV9, with D maybe TRBD2 (6 bases). V lost 0 bases to trimming and J lost 5 bases, with 9 bases between them. This CDR3 is 14 amino acids long. The germline gives CDR1 SGDLS, CDR2 YYNGEE. This CDR3 reads CASSVEGGHNEQFF. The CDR3 coding sequence is TGTGCCAGCAGCGTAGAGGGAGGTCACAATGAGCAGTTCTTC. Full variable domain (rest looked up from reference TRBV9 and TRBJ2-1): DSGVTQTPKHLITATGQRVTLRCSPRSGDLSVYWYQQSLDQGLQFLIQYYNGEERAKGNILERFSAQQFPDLHSELNLSSLELGDSALYFCASSVEGGHNEQFFGPGTRLTVL.

Turning to this clonotype: This may stem from a read error, because a much larger clone lies one nucleotide away. This chain joins TRBV12-3 or TRBV12-4 and TRBJ1-3, with D perhaps TRBD1 (5 bases). This CDR3 spans 13 amino acids. Trimming pared 5 bases from V and 9 bases from J, leaving 14 bases between. The CDR3 loop reads CASSAQGRSTIYF. CDR3 DNA: TGTGCCAGCAGTGCCCAGGGTAGAAGCACCATATATTTT.

This clonotype has a handful of counts. CDR3 loop: CASKTGGGQPQHF. In DNA, the CDR3 is TGTGCCAGCAAAACAGGGGGAGGTCAGCCCCAGCATTTT. This chain links TRBV6-6 with TRBJ1-5, with 8 positions matching TRBD1. This CDR3 comprises 13 residues. Trimming took 7 bases from V and 6 from J; bases not matched to a gene: 5. Per germline, CDR1 MNHNY and CDR2 SVGAGI (reference sequence).

There are many counts of this clonotype. This rearrangement joins TRBV29-1 to TRBJ2-7; a possible D gene is TRBD2 (5 bases). V was clipped by 6 bases and J by 0 bases, with 15 bases between them. Germline-derived CDR1 and CDR2 are SQVTM and ANQGSEA. The CDR3 totals 14 residues. The CDR3 region has the DNA TGCAGCGTAAAGGGCGGTGGGAGCTCCTACGAGCAGTACTTC. Translated: CSVKGGGSSYEQYF.

The CDR3 spells CASSLASGLWETQYF. The CDR3, as DNA: TGCGCCAGCAGCTTGGCTAGCGGCCTTTGGGAGACCCAGTACTTC. The chain recombines TRBV5-1 with TRBJ2-5; 7 nucleotides align to TRBD2. V was pared by 0 bases and J by 5 bases, with 7 bases of the junction left unmatched. The CDR3 covers 15 residues. Germline assignment: CDR1 SGHRS and CDR2 YFSETQ.

This clonotype has more than one count but fewer than ten. V is TRBV29-1 and J is TRBJ2-3, with 10 bases fitting TRBD2. V lost 3 bases and J lost 2; bases outside the gene matches: 14. This CDR3 has 18 residues. Germline V gene data show CDR1 as SQVTM and CDR2 as ANQGSEA. CDR3 sequence reads: CSVEGGLAGVSLTDTQYF. Written as DNA, the CDR3 is TGCAGCGTTGAGGGGGGCCTAGCGGGAGTAAGCCTCACAGATACGCAGTATTTT.

The chain uses TRBV5-1 and TRBJ2-5; a possible D gene is TRBD2 (6 bases). CDR3 length: 15 amino acids. V lost 5 bases, J lost 4 bases, and 18 bases lay in between. Germline V gene lookup returns CDR1 SGHRS and CDR2 YFSETQ. CDR3 in DNA: TGCGCCAGCAGTTTAGCCGGGAGCAATGTAGAGACCCAGTACTTC. It encodes CASSLAGSNVETQYF.

The V gene is TRBV15, the J gene TRBJ1-4, with D possibly being TRBD1 (6 bases). The V gene's germline CDR1 is LNHNV and CDR2 YYDKDF (reference sequence). This CDR3 region has 12 residues. The germline V and J ends were trimmed by 5 bases and 11 bases, with 12 bases remaining between them. Here the CDR3 reads CATSEGGGKLFF. The CDR3 DNA reads as TGTGCCACCAGCGAGGGGGGCGGGAAACTGTTTTTT.

This clonotype was counted only a few times. The rearrangement links TRBV7-2 to TRBJ1-6; D unclear. V lost 7 bases, J lost 2 bases, and 12 bases lay in between. The germline V gene encodes CDR1 SGHTA and CDR2 FQGNSA. The CDR3 spans 15 residues. The CDR3 loop reads CASTFQVPYNSPLHF. The CDR3, as DNA: TGTGCCAGCACCTTTCAGGTTCCCTATAATTCACCCCTCCACTTT.

The chain carries TRBV20-1 and TRBJ2-7; D is possibly TRBD1 (6 bases). Germline V gives CDR1 DFQATT, CDR2 SNEGSKA (reference sequence). The CDR3 is 15 amino acids. The germline V and J ends were trimmed by 2 bases and 3 bases, with 17 bases remaining between them. CDR3 in DNA: TGCAGTGCTAGACCCCAGGGGCGGTGGAACTACGAGCAGTACTTC. It encodes CSARPQGRWNYEQYF.

A few counts support this clonotype. This sequence joins TRBV20-1 and TRBJ2-1; tentatively, D is TRBD1 (6 bases). The CDR3 has 16 residues. The V gene's germline CDR1 is DFQATT and CDR2 SNEGSKA (reference sequence). Trimming cost V 1 base and J 6 bases, with 19 bases left between them. The CDR3 bases are TGCAGTGCTAGAGGGGGTATGGCAGGGGCGCGCAATGAGCAGTTCTTC. Its translation is CSARGGMAGARNEQFF.

This clonotype was observed a handful of times. CDR3 DNA: TGTGCCAGCAGTAGGGACTTTACCTACGAGCAGTACTTC. Encoded protein: CASSRDFTYEQYF. V and J are TRBV7-8 and TRBJ2-7; D may be TRBD2 (6 bases). CDR1 and CDR2 from the germline V gene are SGHVS and FQNEAQ. The CDR3 totals 13 residues. The germline V and J ends were trimmed by 6 bases and 2 bases, with 11 bases remaining between them.

This clonotype was found a few times. CDR3: CSARAPAGELFF. CDR3 coding DNA: TGCAGTGCTAGAGCTCCGGCCGGGGAGCTGTTTTTT. The rearrangement links TRBV20-1 to TRBJ2-2; no clear D gene. Trimming stripped 1 base from V and 6 bases from J, with 6 bases between. This CDR3 has 12 residues. Per the germline V gene, CDR1 is DFQATT and CDR2 is SNEGSKA (reference sequence).

The V gene is TRBV7-9, the J gene TRBJ2-7, with D unresolved. Germline V lookup: CDR1 SEHNR, CDR2 FQNEAQ (reference sequence). CDR3 length: 12 residues. V lost 4 bases, J lost 7 bases, and 11 bases lay in between. CDR3 protein: CASSSTSWEQYF. The DNA of the CDR3 is TGTGCCAGCAGCTCCACGTCTTGGGAGCAGTACTTC.